The clone carrying this T cell receptor (beta chain) was seen a few times. The V end was cut by 5 bases, the J end by 1 base, with 11 bases between. Germline loops: CDR1 SGHVS, CDR2 FNYEAQ. The CDR3 is made up of 15 amino acids. The sample is drawn from a study of identical twins. Via MiXCR, TCRdb re-called the 5' RACE reads, giving one row per CDR3 protein. The sample yields approximately 550,000 distinct CDR3 sequences, around 20% seen once. These records were also assigned to another study, of yellow fever vaccine responses in identical twins.

The source material was CD4+ T cells sorted from blood. The clonotype was recovered from a woman aged 18-29 years in good health. The rearrangement links TRBV7-6 to TRBJ2-2; D may match TRBD1 or TRBD2 (5 bases each). CDR3 region: CASSGWDLNTGELFF. The CDR3 coding sequence is TGTGCCAGCAGCGGATGGGACCTGAACACCGGGGAGCTGTTTTTT.